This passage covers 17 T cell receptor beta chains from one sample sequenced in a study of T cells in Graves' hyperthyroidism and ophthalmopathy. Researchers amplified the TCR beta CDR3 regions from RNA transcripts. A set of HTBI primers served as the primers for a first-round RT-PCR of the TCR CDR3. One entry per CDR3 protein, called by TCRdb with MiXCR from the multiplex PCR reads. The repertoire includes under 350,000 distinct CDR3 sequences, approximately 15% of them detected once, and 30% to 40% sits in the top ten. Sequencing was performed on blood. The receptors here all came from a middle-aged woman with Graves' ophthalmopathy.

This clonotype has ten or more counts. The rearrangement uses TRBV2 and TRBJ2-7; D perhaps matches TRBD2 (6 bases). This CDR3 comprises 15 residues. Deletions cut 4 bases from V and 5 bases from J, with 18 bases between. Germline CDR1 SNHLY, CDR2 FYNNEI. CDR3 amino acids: CASSVPQGGLHEQYF. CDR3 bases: TGTGCCAGCAGTGTTCCTCAGGGAGGTTTACACGAGCAGTACTTC.

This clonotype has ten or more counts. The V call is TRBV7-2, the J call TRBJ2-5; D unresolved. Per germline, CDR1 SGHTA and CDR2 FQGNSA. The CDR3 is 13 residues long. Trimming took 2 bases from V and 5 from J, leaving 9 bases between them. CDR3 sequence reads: CASSLSIQETQYF. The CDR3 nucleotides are TGTGCCAGCAGCTTATCCATCCAGGAGACCCAGTACTTC.

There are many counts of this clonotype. This chain's CDR3 is CSVGGRSSYNEQFF. The CDR3 bases are TGCAGCGTGGGGGGGAGGAGCTCCTACAATGAGCAGTTCTTC. The V gene is TRBV29-1, the J gene TRBJ2-1; TRBD2 agrees at 7 bases. The J segment lost 0 bases and the V segment lost 6 bases, leaving 5 bases of the junction unmatched. The germline CDR1 and CDR2 sequences are SQVTM and ANQGSEA. The CDR3 is 14 residues long.

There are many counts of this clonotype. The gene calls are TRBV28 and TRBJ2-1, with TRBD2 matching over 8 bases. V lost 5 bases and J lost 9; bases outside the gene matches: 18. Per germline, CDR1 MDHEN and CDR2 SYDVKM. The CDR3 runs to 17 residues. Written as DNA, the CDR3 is TGTGCCAGCAGTAGGGGTTGGGCCGAGCGGGAGCTTGCTGAGCAGTTCTTC. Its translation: CASSRGWAERELAEQFF.

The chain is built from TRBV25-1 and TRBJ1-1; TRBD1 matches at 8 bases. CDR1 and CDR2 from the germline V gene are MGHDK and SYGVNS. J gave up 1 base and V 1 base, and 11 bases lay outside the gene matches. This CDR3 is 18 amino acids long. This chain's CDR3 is CASSESWTGMVSNTEAFF. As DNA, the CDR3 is TGTGCCAGCAGTGAATCCTGGACAGGGATGGTCTCGAACACTGAAGCTTTCTTT. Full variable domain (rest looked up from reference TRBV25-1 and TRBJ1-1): EADIYQTPRYLVIGTGKKITLECSQTMGHDKMYWYQQDPGMELHLIHYSYGVNSTEKGDLSSESTVSRIRTEHFPLTLESARPSHTSQYLCASSESWTGMVSNTEAFFGQGTRLTVV.

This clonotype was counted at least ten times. DNA of the CDR3: TGTGCCAGCAGGGCGGGTGAGGCCTATGGCTACACCTTC. Its protein is CASRAGEAYGYTF. The V gene is TRBV6-1, the J gene TRBJ1-2; unclear D gene. The CDR3 spans 13 residues. CDR1 and CDR2 (germline): MNHNS, SASEGT. Trimming took 6 bases from V and 4 from J, leaving 12 bases between them.

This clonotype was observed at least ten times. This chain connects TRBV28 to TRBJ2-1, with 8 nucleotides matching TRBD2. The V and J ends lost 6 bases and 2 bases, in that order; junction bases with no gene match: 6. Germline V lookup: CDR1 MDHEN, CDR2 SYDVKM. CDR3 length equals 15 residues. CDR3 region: CASSREAGAYNEQFF. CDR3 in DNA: TGTGCCAGCAGCAGAGAAGCGGGAGCCTACAATGAGCAGTTCTTC.

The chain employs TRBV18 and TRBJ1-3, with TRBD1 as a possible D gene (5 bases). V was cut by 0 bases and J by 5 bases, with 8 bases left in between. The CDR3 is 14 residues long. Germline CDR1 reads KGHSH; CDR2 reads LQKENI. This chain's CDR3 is CASSPPRDRNTIYF. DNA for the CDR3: TGTGCCAGCTCACCACCCCGGGACCGAAACACCATATATTTT.

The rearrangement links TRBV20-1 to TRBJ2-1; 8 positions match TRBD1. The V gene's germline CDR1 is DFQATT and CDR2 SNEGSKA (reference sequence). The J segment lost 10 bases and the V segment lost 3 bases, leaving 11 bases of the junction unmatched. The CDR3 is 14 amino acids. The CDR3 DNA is TGCAGTGCTAGTTTAGGACAGGGTCATAAGGAGCAGTTCTTC. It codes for CSASLGQGHKEQFF.

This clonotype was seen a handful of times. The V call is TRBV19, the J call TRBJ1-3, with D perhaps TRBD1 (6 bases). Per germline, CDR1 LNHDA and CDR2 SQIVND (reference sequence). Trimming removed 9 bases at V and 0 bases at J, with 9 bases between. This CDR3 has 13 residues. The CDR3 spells CASKDSSGNTIYF. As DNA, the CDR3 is TGTGCCAGCAAGGACAGCTCTGGAAACACCATATATTTT.

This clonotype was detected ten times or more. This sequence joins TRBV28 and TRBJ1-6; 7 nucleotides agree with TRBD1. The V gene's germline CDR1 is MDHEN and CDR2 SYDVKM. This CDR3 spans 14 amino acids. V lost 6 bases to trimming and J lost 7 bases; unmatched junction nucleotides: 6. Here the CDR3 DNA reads TGTGCCAGCAGCCAAGGACAGGCAAATTCACCCCTCCACTTT. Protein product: CASSQGQANSPLHF.

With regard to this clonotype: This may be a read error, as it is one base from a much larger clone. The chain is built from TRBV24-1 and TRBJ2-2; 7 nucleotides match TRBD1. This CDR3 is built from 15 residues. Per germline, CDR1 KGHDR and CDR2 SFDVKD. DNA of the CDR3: TGTGCCACCAGACCAACAGGGGAACACACCGAGGAGCTGTTTTTT. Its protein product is CATRPTGEHTEELFF.

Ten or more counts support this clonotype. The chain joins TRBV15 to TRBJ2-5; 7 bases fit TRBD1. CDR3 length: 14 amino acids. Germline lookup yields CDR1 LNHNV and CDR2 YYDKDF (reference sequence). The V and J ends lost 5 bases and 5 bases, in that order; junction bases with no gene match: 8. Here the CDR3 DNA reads TGTGCCACCAGCGGAGGACAGGCCGGCGAGACCCAGTACTTC. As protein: CATSGGQAGETQYF.

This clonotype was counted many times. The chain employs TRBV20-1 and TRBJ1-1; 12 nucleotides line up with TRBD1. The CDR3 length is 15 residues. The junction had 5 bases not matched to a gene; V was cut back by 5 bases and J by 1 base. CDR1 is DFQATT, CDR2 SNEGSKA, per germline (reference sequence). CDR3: CSASGTGGWNTEAFF. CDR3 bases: TGCAGTGCTTCCGGGACAGGGGGCTGGAACACTGAAGCTTTCTTT.

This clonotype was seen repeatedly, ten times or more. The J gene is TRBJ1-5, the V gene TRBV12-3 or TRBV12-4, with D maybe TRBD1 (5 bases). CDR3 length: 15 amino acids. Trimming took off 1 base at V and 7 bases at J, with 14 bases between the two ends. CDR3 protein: CASSLEAGAGQPQHF. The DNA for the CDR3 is TGTGCCAGCAGTTTAGAAGCCGGGGCCGGCCAGCCCCAGCATTTT.

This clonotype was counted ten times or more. As DNA, the CDR3 is TGTGCCAGCAGTTCGGACAATTCACCCCTCCACTTT. The encoded protein is CASSSDNSPLHF. The chain has TRBV28 and TRBJ1-6, with D unresolved. Germline V gene sequence: CDR1 MDHEN, CDR2 SYDVKM. V lost 4 bases to trimming and J lost 7 bases, with 5 bases between them. This CDR3 contains 12 residues.

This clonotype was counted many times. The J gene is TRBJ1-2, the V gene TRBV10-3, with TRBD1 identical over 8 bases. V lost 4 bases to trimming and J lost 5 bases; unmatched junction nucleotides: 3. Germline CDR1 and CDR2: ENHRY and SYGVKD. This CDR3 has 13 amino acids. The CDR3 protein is CAISGDRLYGYTF. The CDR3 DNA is TGTGCCATCAGTGGGGACAGGCTTTATGGCTACACCTTC.